This T cell receptor (beta chain) was documented in a study of T cells expressing NK-cell markers (TCRdb year 2020). For context, the study as a whole: TCR beta-chain repertoires were profiled in sorted CD3+CD56+NKG2C+, CD3+CD56+NKG2C- and CD3+CD56-NKG2C+ T-cell subsets from eight donors. Of the eight sequenced donors, seven were found to be HCMV-seropositive and one was found to be HCMV-seronegative. All eight donors whose samples were sequenced were randomly selected healthy volunteers, three of them men and five women. Illumina HiSeq 2000/2500, MiSeq or NextSeq was used to sequence libraries as 2 x 150 bp reads.

Taken from the germline V gene, the CDR1 and CDR2 loops are MNHEY and SVGAGI. There are 16 amino acids in the CDR3, from cysteine to phenylalanine inclusive. Only the protein sequence is given. HCMV-specific IgG was detected in serum with a commercial ELISA kit to determine HCMV serostatus. Ficoll density gradient centrifugation was used to isolate peripheral blood mononuclear cells from blood. Note on this clonotype: This clone's antigen is unknown.

What the research found in general, with its limitations: For over five donors, the dominant CD3+CD56+NKG2C+ clonotypes were among the top 10 CD8+ clonotypes and accounted for about 1.0-7.5% of CD8+ T cells. Those dominant clonotypes were again the most abundant among CD3+CD56-NKG2C+ cells in four donors, at 28.3-60.1%. Whether the expanded NKG2C-expressing T cell clones were specific for HCMV antigens was left unclear.

TCRdb names Illumina HiSeq 2000 as the instrument used. TCR beta cDNA libraries were prepared using 5'RACE template switching, which introduced a universal primer site and unique molecular identifiers. cDNA synthesis was primed from the TCR beta constant segment, followed by two successive PCR amplification steps. In the original analysis: MIGEC was used to demultiplex reads and group reads by UMI, and MiTCR was used to assemble and quantify clonotypes. To exclude erroneous sequences, only TCR cDNA sequences supported by at least two reads were retained. The tcR package was used for downstream repertoire analysis, and clonotypes were matched between fractions using CDR3 nucleotide sequence together with V segment. VDJmatch was used to annotate antigen specificity against VDJdb, with one amino acid substitution allowed in CDR3. Each entry corresponds to one CDR3 protein sequence from reads that TCRdb reprocessed, and DNA is not given. Here the V and J calls rest on TCRdb's processing, not on the authors' analysis. In this sample's table one finds some 500,000 distinct CDR3 sequences. The ten largest clones take up 1.4% of the sample.

This TCR was sampled from a woman aged 45-60 years in good health. Donor details come from another sample of the same person, matched by shared clones. The sample was blood T cells: a sorted CD56 or NKG2C T cell subset, CD4+ or CD8+ T cells, or bulk PBMC T cells (not recorded which). The chain is encoded by TRBV6-5 joined to TRBJ1-4; the TCRdb call, TRBD1, lacks DNA for checking. The CDR3 region has the sequence CASSYRAGGSGEKLFF.